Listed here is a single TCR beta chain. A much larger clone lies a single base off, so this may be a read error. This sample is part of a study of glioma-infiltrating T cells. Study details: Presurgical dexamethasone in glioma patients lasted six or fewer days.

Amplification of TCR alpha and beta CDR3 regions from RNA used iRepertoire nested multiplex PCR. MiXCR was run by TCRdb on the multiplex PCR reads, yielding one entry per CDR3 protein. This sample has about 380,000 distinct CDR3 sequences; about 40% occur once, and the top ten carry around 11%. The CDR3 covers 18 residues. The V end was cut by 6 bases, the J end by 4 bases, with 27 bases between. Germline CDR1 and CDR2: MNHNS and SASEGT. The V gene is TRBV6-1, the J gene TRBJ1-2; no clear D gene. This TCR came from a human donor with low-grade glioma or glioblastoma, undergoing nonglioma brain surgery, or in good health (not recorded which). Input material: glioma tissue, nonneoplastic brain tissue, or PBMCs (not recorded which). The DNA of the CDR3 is TGTGCCAGCAGCCATGGGTCGGTTGGCCAGTGCATCCTCTATGGCTACACCTTC. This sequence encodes CASSHGSVGQCILYGYTF.